A single TCR beta chain is shown here with its context. This clonotype appeared a few times. Its specific antigen is unknown. The sample holds no much larger clone one base away, and base qualities are not on file. From its cysteine to its phenylalanine, the CDR3 spans 13 amino acids. This entry keeps only the CDR3 DNA: 39 bases, framed from base 1. From a lookup of the germline V gene (reference sequence), CDR1 and CDR2 are LNHDA and SQIVND. Trimming takes 5 bases from V and 8 bases from J, and the germline ends sit 15 bases apart. These data are taken from a study of T cell repertoires in cytomegalovirus infection (dated by TCRdb to between 2018 and 2021). Turning to the overall study: Donor HLA type was relevant to the analysis, because carriage of CMV infection together with the matching HLA type was indicated by public TCR beta signatures.

On the study overall, not on this receptor specifically: In both this cohort and an independent cohort of 352 donors, the cumulative frequency of public TCR beta family members distinguished carriers of CMV infection plus the relevant HLA type. The ex vivo response was dominated by HLA-C-restricted CMV-specific TCR beta clonotypes, and the single most frequent clonotype in two of eight donors was supplied by these HLA-C-restricted clonotypes.

Reads for this sample came from an Illumina HiSeq 1500. TCRdb reprocessed the public reads (quality trimming at Q25 with fastp, clone calling with MiXCR) and kept in-frame beta chains. Each entry is one CDR3 protein sequence, shown with its most common DNA and genes. The sample table holds 510,000 or so distinct CDR3 sequences, of which about a quarter were seen once. Of the sample, 13% falls within the top ten clones. Sample: PBMCs. The TCR was taken from a human donor in good health (CMV status not recorded). Some clones in this sample may be carry-over from other donors' samples. The chain joins TRBV19 to TRBJ1-1, and possibly TRBD1, on 6 matching bases. This receptor carries the CDR3 CASSLLRQEEAFF. The nucleotides read TGTGCCAGTAGTCTTCTCCGACAGGAGGAAGCTTTCTTT.